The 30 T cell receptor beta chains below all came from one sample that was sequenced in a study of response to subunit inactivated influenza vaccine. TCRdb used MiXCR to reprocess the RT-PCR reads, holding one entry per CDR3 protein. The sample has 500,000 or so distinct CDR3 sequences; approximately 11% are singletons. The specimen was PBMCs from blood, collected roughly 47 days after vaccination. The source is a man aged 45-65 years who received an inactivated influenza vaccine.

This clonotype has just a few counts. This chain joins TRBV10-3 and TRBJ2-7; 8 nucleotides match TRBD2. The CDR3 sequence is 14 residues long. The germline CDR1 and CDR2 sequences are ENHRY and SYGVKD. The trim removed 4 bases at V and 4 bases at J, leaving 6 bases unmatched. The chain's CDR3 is CAISVPGGMYEQYF. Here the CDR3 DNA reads TGTGCCATCAGTGTACCGGGGGGGATGTACGAGCAGTACTTC.

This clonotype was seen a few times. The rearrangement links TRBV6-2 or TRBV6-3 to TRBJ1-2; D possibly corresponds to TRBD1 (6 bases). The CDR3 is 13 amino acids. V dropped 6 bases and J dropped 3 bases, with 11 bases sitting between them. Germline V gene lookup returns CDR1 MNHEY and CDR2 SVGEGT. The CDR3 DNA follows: TGTGCCAGCAGAGACAGGAGAGACTATGGCTACACCTTC. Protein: CASRDRRDYGYTF.

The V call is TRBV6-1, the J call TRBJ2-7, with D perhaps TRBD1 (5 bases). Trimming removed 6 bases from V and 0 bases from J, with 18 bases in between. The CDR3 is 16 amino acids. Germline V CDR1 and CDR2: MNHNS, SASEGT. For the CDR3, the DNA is TGTGCCAGCAGCGTGGGTCCAGGGCAGGCCTCCTACGAGCAGTACTTC. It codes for CASSVGPGQASYEQYF.

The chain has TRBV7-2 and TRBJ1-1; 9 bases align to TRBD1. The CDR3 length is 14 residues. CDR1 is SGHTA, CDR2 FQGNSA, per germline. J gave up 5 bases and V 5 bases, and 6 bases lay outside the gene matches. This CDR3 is CASSRQGERTEAFF. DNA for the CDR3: TGTGCCAGCAGCCGACAGGGGGAACGAACTGAAGCTTTCTTT.

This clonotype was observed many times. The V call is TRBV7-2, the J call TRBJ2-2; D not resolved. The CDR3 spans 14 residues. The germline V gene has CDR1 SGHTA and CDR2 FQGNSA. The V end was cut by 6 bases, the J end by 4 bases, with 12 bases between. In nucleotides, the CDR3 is TGTGCCAGCAGTCCCCAGGCAGGCACCGGGGAGCTGTTTTTT. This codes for CASSPQAGTGELFF.

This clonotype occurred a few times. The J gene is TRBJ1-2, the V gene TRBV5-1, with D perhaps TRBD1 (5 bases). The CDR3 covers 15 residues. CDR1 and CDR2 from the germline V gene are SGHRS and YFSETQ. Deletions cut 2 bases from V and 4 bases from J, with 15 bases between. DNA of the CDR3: TGCGCCAGCAGCTTCGCGGGCGACAGTTTCTATGGCTACACCTTC. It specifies CASSFAGDSFYGYTF.

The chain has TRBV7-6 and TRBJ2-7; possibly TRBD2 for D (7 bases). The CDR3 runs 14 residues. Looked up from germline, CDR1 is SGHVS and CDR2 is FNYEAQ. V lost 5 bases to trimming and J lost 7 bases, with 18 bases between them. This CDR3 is CASSRRGGVGEQYF. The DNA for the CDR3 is TGTGCCAGCAGCCGAAGGGGGGGGGTAGGGGAGCAGTACTTC. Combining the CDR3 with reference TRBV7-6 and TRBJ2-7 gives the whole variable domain GAGVSQSPRYKVTKRGQDVALRCDPISGHVSLYWYRQALGQGPEFLTYFNYEAQQDKSGLPNDRFSAERPEGSISTLTIQRTEQRDSAMYRCASSRRGGVGEQYFGPGTRLTVT.

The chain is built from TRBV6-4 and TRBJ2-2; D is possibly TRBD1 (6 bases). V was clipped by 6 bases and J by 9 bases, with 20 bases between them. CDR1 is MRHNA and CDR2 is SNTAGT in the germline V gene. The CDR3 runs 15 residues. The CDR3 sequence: CASSREEGQSRELFF. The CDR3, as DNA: TGTGCCAGCAGCCGGGAAGAAGGACAGAGCAGGGAGCTGTTTTTT.

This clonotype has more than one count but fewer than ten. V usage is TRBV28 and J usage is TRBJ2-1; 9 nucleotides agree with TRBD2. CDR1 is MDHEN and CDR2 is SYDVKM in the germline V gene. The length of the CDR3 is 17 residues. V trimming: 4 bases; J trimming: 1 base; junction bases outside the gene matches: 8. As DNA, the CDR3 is TGTGCCAGCAGTTCCCCCCGAGCGGGAGGTTCCTACAATGAGCAGTTCTTC. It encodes CASSSPRAGGSYNEQFF.

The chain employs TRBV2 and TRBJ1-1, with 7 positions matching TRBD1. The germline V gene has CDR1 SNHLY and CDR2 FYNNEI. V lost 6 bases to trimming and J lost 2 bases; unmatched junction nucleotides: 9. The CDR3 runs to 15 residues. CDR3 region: CASSHLQGTNTEAFF. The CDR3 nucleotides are TGTGCCAGCAGCCATCTACAGGGGACCAACACTGAAGCTTTCTTT. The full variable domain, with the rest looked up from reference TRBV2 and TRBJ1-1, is EPEVTQTPSHQVTQMGQEVILRCVPISNHLYFYWYRQILGQKVEFLVSFYNNEISEKSEIFDDQFSVERPDGSNFTLKIRSTKLEDSAMYFCASSHLQGTNTEAFFGQGTRLTVV.

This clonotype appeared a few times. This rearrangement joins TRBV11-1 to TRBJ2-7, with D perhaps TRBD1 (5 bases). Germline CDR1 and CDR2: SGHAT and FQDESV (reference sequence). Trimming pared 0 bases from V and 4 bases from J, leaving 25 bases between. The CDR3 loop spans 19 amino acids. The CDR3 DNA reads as TGTGCCAGCAGCTTAGCGGGTTCCACAAGGGGCCGATCGGGTTACGAGCAGTACTTC. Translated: CASSLAGSTRGRSGYEQYF.

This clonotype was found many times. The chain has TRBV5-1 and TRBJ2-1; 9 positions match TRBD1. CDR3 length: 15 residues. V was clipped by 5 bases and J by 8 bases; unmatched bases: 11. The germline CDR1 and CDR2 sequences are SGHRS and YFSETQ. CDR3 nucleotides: TGCGCCAGCAGACTGCACCGGGACAGGGTGGATGAGCAGTTCTTC. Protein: CASRLHRDRVDEQFF.

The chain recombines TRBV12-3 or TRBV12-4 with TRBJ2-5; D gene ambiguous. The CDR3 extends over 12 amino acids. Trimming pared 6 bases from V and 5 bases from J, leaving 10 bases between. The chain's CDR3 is CASSRKRETQYF. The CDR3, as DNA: TGTGCCAGCAGCAGGAAGAGGGAGACCCAGTACTTC.

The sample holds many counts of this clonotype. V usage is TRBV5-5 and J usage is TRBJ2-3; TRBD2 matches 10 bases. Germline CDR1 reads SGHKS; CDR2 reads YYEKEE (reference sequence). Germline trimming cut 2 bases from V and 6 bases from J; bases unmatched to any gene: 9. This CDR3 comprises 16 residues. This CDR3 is CASSFGWGLAMDTQYF. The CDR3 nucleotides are TGTGCCAGCAGCTTTGGGTGGGGACTAGCGATGGATACGCAGTATTTT.

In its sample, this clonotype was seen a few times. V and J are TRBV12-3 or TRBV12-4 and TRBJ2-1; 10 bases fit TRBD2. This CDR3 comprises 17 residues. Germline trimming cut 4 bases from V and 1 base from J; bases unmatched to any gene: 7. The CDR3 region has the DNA TGTGCCAGCAGTTCCCACTGGACTAGCGGTTCCTACAATGAGCAGTTCTTC. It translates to CASSSHWTSGSYNEQFF.

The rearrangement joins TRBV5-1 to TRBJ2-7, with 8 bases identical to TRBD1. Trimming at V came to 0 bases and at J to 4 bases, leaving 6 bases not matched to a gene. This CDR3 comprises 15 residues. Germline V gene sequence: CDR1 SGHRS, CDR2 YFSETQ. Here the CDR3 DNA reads TGCGCCAGCAGCTTGGCTCCGACAGGGGAGTACGAGCAGTACTTC. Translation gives CASSLAPTGEYEQYF.

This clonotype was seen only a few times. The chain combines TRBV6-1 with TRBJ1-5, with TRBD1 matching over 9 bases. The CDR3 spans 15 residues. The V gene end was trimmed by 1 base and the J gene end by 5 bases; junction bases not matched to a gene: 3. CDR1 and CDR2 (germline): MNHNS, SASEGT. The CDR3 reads CASSEEGTGYQPQHF. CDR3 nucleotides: TGTGCCAGCAGTGAAGAGGGGACAGGGTATCAGCCCCAGCATTTT.

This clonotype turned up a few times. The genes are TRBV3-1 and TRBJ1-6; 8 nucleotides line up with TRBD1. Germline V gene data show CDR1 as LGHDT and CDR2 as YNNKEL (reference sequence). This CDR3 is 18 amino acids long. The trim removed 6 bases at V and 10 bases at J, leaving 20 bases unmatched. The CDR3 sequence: CASRAIGGSGTGGSPLHF. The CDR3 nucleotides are TGTGCCAGCAGAGCCATAGGGGGGTCCGGGACAGGTGGATCACCCCTCCACTTT.

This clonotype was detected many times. The CDR3 sequence is CASSVEAVETQYF. The CDR3 region has the DNA TGTGCCAGCAGCGTAGAAGCGGTGGAGACCCAGTACTTC. The chain links TRBV9 to TRBJ2-5; TRBD2 might be the D (5 bases). The CDR3 is 13 amino acids. From germline, CDR1 is SGDLS and CDR2 YYNGEE. The germline V and J ends were trimmed by 0 bases and 5 bases, with 8 bases remaining between them.

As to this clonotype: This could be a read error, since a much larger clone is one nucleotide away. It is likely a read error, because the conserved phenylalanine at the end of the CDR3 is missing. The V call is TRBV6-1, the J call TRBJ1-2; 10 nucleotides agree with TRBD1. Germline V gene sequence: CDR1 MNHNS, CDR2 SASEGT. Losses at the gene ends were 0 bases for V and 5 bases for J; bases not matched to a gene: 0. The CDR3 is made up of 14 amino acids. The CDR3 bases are TGTGCCAGCAGTGAAGCGGGACAGGGGTATGGCTACACCTTA. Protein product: CASSEAGQGYGYTL.

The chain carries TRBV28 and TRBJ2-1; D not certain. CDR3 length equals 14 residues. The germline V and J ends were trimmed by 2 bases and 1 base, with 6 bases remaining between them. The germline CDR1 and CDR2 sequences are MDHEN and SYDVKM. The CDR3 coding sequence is TGTGCCAGCAGTTTAAGTCTTTCCTACAATGAGCAGTTCTTC. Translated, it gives CASSLSLSYNEQFF.

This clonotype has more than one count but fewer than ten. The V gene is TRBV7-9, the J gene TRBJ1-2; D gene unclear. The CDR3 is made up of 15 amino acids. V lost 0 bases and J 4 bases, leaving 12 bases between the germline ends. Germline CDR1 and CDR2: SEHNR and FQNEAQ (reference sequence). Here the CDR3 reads CASSLAFGELYGYTF. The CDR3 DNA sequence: TGTGCCAGCAGCTTAGCTTTTGGGGAACTCTATGGCTACACCTTC. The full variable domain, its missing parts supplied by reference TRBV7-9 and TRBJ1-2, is DTGVSQNPRHKITKRGQNVTFRCDPISEHNRLYWYRQTLGQGPEFLTYFQNEAQLEKSRLLSDRFSAERPKGSFSTLEIQRTEQGDSAMYLCASSLAFGELYGYTFGSGTRLTVV.

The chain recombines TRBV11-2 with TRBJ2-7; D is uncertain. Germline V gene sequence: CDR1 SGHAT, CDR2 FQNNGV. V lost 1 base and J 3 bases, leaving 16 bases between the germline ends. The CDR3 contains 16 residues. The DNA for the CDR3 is TGTGCCAGCAGCTTAGTTTGGGCTCAAAGGTACTACGAGCAGTACTTC. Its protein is CASSLVWAQRYYEQYF.

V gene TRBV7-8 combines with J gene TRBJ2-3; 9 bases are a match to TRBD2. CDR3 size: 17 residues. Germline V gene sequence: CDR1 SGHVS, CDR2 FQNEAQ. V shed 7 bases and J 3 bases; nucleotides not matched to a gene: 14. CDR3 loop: CASTLKVAGVLTDTQYF. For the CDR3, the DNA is TGTGCCAGCACATTGAAGGTAGCGGGAGTTTTAACAGATACGCAGTATTTT.

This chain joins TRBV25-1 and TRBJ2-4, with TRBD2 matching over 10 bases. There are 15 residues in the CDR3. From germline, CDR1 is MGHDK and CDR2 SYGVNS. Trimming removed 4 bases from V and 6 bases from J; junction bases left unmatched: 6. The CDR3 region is CASSGQGLARNIQYF. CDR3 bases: TGTGCCAGCAGTGGACAGGGACTAGCGAGAAACATTCAGTACTTC.

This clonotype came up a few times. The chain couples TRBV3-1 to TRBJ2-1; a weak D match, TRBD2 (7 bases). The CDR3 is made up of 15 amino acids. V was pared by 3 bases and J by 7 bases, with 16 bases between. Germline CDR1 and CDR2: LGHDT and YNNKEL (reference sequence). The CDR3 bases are TGTGCCAGCAGCCAGGGGGGGGGGCGAGTAAATGAGCAGTTCTTC. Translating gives CASSQGGGRVNEQFF.

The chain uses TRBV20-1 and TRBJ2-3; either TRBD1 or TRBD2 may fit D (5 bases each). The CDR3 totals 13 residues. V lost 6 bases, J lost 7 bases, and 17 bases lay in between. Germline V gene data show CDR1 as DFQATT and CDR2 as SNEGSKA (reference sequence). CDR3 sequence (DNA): TGCAGTGCCCCTCGAGGGGCGGTTTATACGCAGTATTTT. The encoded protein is CSAPRGAVYTQYF.

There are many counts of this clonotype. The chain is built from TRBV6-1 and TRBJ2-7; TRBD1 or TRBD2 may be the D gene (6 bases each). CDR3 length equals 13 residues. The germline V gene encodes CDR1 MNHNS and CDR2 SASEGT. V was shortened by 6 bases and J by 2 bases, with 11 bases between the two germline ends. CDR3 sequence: CASSRGPTYEQYF. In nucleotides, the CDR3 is TGTGCCAGCAGCCGGGGGCCGACCTACGAGCAGTACTTC.

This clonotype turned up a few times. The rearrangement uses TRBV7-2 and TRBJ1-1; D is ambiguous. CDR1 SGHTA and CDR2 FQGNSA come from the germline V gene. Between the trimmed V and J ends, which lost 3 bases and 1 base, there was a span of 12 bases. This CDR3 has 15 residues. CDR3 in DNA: TGTGCCAGCAGCTTGTCGAACATGAGGAACACTGAAGCTTTCTTT. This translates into CASSLSNMRNTEAFF.

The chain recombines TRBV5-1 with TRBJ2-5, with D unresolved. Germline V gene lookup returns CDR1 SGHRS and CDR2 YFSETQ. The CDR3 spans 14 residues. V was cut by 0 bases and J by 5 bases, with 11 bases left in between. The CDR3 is CASSLDLLGETQYF. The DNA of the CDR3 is TGCGCCAGCAGCTTGGATTTATTGGGGGAGACCCAGTACTTC.